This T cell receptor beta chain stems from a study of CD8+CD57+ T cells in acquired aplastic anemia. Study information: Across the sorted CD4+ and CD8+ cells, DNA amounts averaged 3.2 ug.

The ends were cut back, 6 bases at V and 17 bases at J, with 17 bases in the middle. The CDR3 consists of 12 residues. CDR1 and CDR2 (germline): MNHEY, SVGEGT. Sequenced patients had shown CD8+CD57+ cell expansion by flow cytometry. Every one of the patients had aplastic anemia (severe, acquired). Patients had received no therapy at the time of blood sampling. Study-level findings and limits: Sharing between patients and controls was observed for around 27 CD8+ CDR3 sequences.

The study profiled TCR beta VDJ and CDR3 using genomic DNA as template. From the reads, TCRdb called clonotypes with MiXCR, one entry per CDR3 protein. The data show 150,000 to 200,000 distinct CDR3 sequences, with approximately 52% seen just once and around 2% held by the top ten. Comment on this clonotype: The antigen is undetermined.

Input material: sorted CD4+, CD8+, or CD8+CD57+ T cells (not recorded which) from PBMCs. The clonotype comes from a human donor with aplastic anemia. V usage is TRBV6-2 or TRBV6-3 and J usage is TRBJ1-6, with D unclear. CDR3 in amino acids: CASSLDQASVHF. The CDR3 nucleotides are TGTGCCAGCAGCCTCGACCAGGCTTCCGTCCACTTT.